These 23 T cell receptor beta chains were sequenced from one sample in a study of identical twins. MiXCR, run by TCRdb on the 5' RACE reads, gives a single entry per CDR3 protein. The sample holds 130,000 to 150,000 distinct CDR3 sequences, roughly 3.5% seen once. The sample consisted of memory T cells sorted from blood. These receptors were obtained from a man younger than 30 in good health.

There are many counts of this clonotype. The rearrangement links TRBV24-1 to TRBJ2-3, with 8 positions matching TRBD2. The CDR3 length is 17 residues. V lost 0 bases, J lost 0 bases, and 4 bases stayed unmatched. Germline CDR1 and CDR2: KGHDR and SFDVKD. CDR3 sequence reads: CATSDLQPSGSTDTQYF. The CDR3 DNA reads TGTGCCACCAGTGATTTGCAGCCTAGCGGGAGCACAGATACGCAGTATTTT.

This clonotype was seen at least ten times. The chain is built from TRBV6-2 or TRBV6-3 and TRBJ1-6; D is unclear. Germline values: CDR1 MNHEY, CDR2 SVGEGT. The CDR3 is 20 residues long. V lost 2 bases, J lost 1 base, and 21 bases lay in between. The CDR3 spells CASSYGGIARSRSYNSPLHF. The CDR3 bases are TGTGCCAGCAGTTACGGAGGGATAGCGAGGAGCAGGTCCTATAATTCACCCCTCCACTTT.

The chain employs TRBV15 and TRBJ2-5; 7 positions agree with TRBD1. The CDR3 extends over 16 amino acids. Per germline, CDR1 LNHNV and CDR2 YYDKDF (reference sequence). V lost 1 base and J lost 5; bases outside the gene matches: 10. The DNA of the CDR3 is TGTGCCACCAGCAGAGTGGCAGGGGGTCTTGGGGAGACCCAGTACTTC. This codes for CATSRVAGGLGETQYF.

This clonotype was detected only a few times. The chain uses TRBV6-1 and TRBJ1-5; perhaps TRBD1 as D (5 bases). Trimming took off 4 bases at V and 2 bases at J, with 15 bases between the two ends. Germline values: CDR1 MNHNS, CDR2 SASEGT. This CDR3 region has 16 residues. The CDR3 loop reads CASSATDLTRNQPQHF. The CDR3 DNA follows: TGTGCCAGCAGTGCGACAGACCTAACGCGCAATCAGCCCCAGCATTTT.

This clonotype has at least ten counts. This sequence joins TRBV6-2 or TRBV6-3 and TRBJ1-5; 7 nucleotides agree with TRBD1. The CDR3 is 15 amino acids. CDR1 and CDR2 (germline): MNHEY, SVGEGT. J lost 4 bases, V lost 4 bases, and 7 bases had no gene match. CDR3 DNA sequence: TGTGCCAGCAGTTTAGAGGGGGCTAAAAATCAGCCCCAGCATTTT. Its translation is CASSLEGAKNQPQHF.

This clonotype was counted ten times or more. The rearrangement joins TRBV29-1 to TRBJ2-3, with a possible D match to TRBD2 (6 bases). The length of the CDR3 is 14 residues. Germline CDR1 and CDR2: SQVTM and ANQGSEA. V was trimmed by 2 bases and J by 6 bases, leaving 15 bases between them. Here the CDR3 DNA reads TGCAGCGTTGAATCGGCTTATGGAGGGGATACGCAGTATTTT. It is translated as CSVESAYGGDTQYF.

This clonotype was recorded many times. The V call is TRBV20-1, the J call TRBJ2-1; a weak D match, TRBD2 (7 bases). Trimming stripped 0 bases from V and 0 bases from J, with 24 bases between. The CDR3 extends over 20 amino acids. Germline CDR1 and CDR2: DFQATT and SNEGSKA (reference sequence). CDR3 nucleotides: TGCAGTGCTAGAGAAGGCGGGGGCAGTATCTCACGGAGCTCCTACAATGAGCAGTTCTTC. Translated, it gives CSAREGGGSISRSSYNEQFF.

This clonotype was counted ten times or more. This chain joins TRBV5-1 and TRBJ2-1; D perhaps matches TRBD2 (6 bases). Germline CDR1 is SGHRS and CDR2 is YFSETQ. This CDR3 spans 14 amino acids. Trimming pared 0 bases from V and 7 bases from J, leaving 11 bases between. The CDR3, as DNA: TGCGCCAGCAGCTTGGACGGGAGTCGTAATGAGCAGTTCTTC. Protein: CASSLDGSRNEQFF.

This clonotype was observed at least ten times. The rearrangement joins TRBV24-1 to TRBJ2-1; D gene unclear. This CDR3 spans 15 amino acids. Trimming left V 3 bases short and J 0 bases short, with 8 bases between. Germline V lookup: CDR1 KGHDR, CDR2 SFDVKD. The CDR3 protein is CATSDHQDSYNEQFF. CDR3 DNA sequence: TGTGCCACCAGTGATCATCAGGACTCCTACAATGAGCAGTTCTTC.

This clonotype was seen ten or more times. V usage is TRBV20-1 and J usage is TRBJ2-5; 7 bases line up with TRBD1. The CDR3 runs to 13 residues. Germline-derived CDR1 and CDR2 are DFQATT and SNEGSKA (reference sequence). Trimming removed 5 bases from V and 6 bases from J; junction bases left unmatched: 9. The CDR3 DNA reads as TGCAGTGCTTACGGGGCAGGGGGAAAGACCCAGTACTTC. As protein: CSAYGAGGKTQYF.

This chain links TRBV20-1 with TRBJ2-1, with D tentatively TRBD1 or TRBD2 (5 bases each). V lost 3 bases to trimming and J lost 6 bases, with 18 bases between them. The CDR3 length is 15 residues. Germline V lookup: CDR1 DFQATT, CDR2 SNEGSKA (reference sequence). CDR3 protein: CSASVGPGDLNEQFF. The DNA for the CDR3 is TGCAGTGCTAGTGTCGGCCCCGGGGACCTCAATGAGCAGTTCTTC.

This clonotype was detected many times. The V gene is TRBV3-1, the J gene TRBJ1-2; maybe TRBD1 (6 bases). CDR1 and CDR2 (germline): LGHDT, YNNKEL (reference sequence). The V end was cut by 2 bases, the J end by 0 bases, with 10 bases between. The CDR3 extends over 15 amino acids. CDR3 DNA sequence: TGTGCCAGCAGCCAAAGGCGGACAGCTAACTATGGCTACACCTTC. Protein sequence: CASSQRRTANYGYTF. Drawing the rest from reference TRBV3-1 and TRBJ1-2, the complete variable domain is DTAVSQTPKYLVTQMGNDKSIKCEQNLGHDTMYWYKQDSKKFLKIMFSYNNKELIINETVPNRFSPKSPDKAHLNLHINSLELGDSAVYFCASSQRRTANYGYTFGSGTRLTVV.

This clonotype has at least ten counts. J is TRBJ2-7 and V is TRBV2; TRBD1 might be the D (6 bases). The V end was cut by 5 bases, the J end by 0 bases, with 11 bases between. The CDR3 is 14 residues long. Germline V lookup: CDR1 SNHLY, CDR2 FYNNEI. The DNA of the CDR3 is TGTGCCAGCAGTCCGACAGGAAGCTCCTACGAGCAGTACTTC. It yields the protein CASSPTGSSYEQYF.

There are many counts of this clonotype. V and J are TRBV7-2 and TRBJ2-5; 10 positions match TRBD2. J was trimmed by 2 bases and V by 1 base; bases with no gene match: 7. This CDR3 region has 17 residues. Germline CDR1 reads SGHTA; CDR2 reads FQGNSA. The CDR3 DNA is TGTGCCAGCAGCTTAGTAGCTAGCGGGAGAGGTCAAGAGACCCAGTACTTC. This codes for CASSLVASGRGQETQYF.

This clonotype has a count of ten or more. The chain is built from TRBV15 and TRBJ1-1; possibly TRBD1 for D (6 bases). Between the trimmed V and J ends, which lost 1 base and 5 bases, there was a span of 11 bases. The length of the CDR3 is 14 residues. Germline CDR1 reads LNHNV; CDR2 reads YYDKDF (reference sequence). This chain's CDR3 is CATSRAAQGTEAFF. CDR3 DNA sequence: TGTGCCACCAGCAGAGCCGCCCAGGGGACTGAAGCTTTCTTT.

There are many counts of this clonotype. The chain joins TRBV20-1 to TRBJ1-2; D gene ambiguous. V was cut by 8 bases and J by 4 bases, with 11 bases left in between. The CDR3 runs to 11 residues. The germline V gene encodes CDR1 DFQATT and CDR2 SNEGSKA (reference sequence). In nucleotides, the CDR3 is TGCAGTTCAGAGGACGGCTATGGCTACACCTTC. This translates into CSSEDGYGYTF.

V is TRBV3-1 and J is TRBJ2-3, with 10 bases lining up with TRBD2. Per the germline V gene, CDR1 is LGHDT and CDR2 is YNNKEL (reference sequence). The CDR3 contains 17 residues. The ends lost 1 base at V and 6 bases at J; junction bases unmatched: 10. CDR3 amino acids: CASSQGASGSSSDTQYF. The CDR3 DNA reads TGTGCCAGCAGCCAAGGTGCTAGCGGGAGTTCATCCGATACGCAGTATTTT.

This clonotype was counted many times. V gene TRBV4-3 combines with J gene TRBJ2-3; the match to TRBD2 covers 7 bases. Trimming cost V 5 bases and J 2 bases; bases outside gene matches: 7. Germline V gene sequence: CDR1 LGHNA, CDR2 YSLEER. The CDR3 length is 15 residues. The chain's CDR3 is CASSVSSGYTDTQYF. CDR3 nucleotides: TGCGCCAGCAGCGTTTCTAGCGGATACACAGATACGCAGTATTTT.

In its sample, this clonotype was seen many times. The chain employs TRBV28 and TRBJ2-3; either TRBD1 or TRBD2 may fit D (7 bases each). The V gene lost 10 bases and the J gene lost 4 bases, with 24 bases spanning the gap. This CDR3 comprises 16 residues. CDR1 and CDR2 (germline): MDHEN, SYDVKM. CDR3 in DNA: TGTGCCACCGGGGGGTGGAGCGGAGGGGGCCCAGATACGCAGTATTTT. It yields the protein CATGGWSGGGPDTQYF.

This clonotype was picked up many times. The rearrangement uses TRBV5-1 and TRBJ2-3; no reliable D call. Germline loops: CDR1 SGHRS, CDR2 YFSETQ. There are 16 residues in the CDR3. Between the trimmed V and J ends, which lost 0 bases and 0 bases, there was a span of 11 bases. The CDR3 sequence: CASSLDLGLSTDTQYF. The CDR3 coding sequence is TGCGCCAGCAGCTTGGATCTGGGTCTCAGCACAGATACGCAGTATTTT.

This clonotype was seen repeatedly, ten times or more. The CDR3 DNA is TGCAGTGCTATCCCTAAGGGGAGGTACAATGAGCAGTTCTTC. Translating gives CSAIPKGRYNEQFF. The chain is built from TRBV20-1 and TRBJ2-1; TRBD2 might be the D (6 bases). Germline CDR1 is DFQATT and CDR2 is SNEGSKA (reference sequence). Deletions cut 4 bases from V and 4 bases from J, with 14 bases between. This CDR3 has 14 amino acids.

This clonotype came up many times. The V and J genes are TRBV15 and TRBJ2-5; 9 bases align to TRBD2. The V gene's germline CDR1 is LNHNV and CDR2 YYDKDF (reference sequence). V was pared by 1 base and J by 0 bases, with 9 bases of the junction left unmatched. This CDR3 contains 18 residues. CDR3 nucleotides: TGTGCCACCAGCAGAGGCCATGCTAGCGGGGACTACCAAGAGACCCAGTACTTC. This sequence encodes CATSRGHASGDYQETQYF.

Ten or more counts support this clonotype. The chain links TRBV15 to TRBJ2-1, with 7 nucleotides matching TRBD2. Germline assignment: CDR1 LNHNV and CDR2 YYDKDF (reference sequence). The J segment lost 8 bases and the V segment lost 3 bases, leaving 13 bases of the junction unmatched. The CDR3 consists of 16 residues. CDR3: CATSRSPEGGSDEQFF. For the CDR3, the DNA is TGTGCCACCAGCAGGTCCCCCGAGGGAGGGAGCGATGAGCAGTTCTTC.